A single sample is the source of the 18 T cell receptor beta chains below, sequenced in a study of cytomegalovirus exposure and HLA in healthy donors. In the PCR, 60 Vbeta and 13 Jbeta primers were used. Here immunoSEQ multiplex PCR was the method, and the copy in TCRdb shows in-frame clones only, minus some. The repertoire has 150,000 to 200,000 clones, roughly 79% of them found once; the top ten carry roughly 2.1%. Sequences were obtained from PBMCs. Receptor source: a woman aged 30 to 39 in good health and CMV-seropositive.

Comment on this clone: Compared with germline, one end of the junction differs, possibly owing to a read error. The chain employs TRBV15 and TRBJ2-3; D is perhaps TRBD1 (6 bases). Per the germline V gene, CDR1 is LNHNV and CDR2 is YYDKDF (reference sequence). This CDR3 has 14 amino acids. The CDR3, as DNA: TGTGCCACCAGCAGAGATGGATGGACAGCTACGCAGTATTTT. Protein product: CATSRDGWTATQYF.

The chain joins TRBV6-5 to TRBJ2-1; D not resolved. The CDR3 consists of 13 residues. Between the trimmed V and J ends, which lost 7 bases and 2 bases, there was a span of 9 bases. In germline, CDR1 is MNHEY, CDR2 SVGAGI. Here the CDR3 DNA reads TGTGCCAGCACCTATTCGCCCTACAATGAGCAGTTCTTC. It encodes CASTYSPYNEQFF.

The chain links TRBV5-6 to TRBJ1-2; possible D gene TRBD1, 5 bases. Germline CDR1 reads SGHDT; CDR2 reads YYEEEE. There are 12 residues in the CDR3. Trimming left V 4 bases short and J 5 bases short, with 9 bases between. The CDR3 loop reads CASSGAPYGYTF. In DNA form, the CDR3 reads TGTGCCAGCAGCGGGGCGCCTTATGGCTACACCTTC.

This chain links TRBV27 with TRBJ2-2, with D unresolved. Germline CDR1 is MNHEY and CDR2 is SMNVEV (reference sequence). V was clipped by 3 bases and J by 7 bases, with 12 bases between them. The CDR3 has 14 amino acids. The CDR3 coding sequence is TGTGCCAGCAGTTTCCAAAGACTCAGCGGGGAGCTGTTTTTT. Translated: CASSFQRLSGELFF.

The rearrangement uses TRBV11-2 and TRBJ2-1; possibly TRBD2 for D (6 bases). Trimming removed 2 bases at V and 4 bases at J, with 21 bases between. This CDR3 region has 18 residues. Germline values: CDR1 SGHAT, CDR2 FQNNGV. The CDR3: CASSLSRAGPTIYNEQFF. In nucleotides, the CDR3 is TGTGCCAGCAGCTTATCCCGAGCGGGCCCTACCATTTACAATGAGCAGTTCTTC.

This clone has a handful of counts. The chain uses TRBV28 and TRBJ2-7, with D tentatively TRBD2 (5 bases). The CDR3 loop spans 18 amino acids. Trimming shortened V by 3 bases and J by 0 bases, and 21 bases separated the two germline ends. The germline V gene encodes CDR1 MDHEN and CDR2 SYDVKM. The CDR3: CASSFPFLPGISSYEQYF. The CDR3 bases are TGTGCCAGCAGTTTCCCATTTCTCCCGGGGATTAGCTCCTACGAGCAGTACTTC.

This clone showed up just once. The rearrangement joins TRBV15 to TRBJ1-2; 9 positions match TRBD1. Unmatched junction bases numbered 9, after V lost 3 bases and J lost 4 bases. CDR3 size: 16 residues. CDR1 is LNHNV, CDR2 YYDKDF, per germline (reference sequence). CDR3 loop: CATSRDPGQGAYGYTF. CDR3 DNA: TGTGCCACCAGCAGGGACCCGGGACAGGGAGCCTATGGCTACACCTTC. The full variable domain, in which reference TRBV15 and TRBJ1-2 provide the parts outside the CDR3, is DAMVIQNPRYQVTQFGKPVTLSCSQTLNHNVMYWYQQKSSQAPKLLFHYYDKDFNNEADTPDNFQSRRPNTSFCFLDIRSPGLGDTAMYLCATSRDPGQGAYGYTFGSGTRLTVV.

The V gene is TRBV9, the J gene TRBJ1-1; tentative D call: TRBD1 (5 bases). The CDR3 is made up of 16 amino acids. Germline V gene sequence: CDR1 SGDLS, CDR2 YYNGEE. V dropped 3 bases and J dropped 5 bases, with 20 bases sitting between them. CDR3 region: CASSAGQLPSRTEAFF. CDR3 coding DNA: TGTGCCAGCAGCGCTGGACAATTACCTTCCCGGACTGAAGCTTTCTTT.

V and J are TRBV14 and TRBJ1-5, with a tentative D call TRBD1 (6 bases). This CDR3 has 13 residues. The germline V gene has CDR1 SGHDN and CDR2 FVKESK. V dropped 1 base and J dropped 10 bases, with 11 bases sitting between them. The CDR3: CASSQGTVGPQHF. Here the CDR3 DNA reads TGTGCCAGCAGCCAAGGGACAGTAGGACCCCAGCATTTT.

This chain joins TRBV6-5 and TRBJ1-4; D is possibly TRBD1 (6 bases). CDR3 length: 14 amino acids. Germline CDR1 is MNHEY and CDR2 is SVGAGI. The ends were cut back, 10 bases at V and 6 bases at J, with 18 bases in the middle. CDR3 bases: TGTGCCACCAAGCCGGGGGGCGCGGATGAAAAACTGTTTTTT. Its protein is CATKPGGADEKLFF.

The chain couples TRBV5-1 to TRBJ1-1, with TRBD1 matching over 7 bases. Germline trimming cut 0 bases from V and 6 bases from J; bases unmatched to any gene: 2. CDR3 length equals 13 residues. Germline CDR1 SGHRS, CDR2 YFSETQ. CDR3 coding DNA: TGCGCCAGCAGCTTGGGGGGGACAGCTGAAGCTTTCTTT. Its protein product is CASSLGGTAEAFF.

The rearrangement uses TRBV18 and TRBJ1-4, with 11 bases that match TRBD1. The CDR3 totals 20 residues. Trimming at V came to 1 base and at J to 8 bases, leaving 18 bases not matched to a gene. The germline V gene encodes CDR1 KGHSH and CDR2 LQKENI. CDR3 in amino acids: CASSPLGSGTGGIGGEKLFF. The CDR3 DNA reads TGTGCCAGCTCACCACTTGGTTCCGGGACAGGGGGTATCGGTGGCGAAAAACTGTTTTTT.

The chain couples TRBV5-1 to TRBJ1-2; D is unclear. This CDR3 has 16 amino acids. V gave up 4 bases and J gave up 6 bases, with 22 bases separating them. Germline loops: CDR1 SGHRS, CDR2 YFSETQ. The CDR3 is CASSAEIVPNTDGYTF. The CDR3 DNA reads TGCGCCAGCAGCGCGGAGATTGTTCCAAACACCGATGGCTACACCTTC.

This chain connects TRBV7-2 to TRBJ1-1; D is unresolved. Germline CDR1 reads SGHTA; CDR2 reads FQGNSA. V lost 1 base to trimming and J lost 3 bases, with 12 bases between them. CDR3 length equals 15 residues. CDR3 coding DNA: TGTGCCAGCAGCTTAGACATTTACGGAGACACTGAAGCTTTCTTT. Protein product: CASSLDIYGDTEAFF.

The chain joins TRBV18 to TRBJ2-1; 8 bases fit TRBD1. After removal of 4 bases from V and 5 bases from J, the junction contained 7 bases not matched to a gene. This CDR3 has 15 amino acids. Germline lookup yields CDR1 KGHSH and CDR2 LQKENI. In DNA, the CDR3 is TGTGCCAGCTCACTGGTTAGGGGACAGGACAATGAGCAGTTCTTC. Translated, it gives CASSLVRGQDNEQFF.

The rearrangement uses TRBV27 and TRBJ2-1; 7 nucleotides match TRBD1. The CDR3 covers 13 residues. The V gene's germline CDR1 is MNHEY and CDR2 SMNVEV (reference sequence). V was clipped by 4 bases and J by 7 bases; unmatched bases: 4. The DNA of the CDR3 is TGTGCCAGCAGTTCGACCAGGGGGAATGAGCAGTTCTTC. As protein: CASSSTRGNEQFF.

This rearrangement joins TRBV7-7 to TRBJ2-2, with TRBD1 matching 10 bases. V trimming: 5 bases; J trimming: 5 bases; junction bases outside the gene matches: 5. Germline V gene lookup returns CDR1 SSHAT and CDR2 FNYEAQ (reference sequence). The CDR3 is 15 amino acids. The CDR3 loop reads CASSPRQGATGELFF. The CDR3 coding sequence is TGTGCCAGCAGCCCGCGACAGGGGGCGACCGGGGAGCTGTTTTTT.

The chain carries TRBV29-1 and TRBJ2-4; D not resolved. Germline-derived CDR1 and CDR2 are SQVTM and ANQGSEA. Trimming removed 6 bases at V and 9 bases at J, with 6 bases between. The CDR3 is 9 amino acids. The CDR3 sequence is CSVPSIQYF. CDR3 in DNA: TGCAGCGTCCCCAGCATTCAGTACTTC.